The 3 T cell receptor beta chains given below trace back to one sample, sequenced in a study of response to subunit inactivated influenza vaccine. TCRdb ran MiXCR on the RT-PCR reads and lists one entry per CDR3 protein. In the table there are roughly 500,000 distinct CDR3 sequences, approximately 15% of which are singletons. The input for sequencing was CD4+ T cells sorted from PBMCs, taken roughly 24 months after vaccination. The receptor source for this set is a man between 45 and 75 years old who received an inactivated influenza vaccine.

This clonotype appeared a few times. This chain joins TRBV5-1 and TRBJ1-1; D remains unclear. The CDR3 is made up of 13 amino acids. V lost 5 bases, J lost 4 bases, and 12 bases lay in between. Germline values: CDR1 SGHRS, CDR2 YFSETQ. CDR3: CASSDVAVTEAFF. The DNA for the CDR3 is TGCGCCAGCAGTGACGTGGCAGTCACTGAAGCTTTCTTT.

The V and J genes are TRBV14 and TRBJ1-4, with 9 nucleotides matching TRBD1. Germline V gene data show CDR1 as SGHDN and CDR2 as FVKESK. The CDR3 runs to 14 residues. Germline trimming cut 4 bases from V and 7 bases from J; bases unmatched to any gene: 4. The CDR3 sequence is CASSRGQGFEKLFF. Written as DNA, the CDR3 is TGTGCCAGCAGCCGGGGACAGGGATTTGAAAAACTGTTTTTT.

CDR3 region: CASSPLDTSGEQYF. As DNA, the CDR3 is TGTGCCAGCAGTCCCCTGGACACGTCGGGCGAGCAGTACTTC. This chain uses TRBV12-3 or TRBV12-4 with TRBJ2-7; a possible D gene is TRBD1 (5 bases). With 5 bases removed from V and 6 bases from J, the gap between germline ends came to 17 bases. The CDR3 spans 14 residues.